These 21 T cell receptor beta chains were sequenced from one sample in a study of blood T cell repertoires in COVID-19. The repertoire was sequenced with immunoSEQ multiplex PCR; TCRdb's copy has only in-frame clones and lacks some. The sample shows about 110,000 clones, 71% of them seen only once. The sample was peripheral blood. These receptors were taken from a human donor with acute or convalescent COVID-19. The donor label of this sample is uncertain.

This chain connects TRBV3-1 (or the pseudogene TRBV3-2) to TRBJ2-5, with 9 bases that match TRBD1. The CDR3 is 20 amino acids. J was trimmed by 2 bases and V by 4 bases; bases with no gene match: 20. From germline, CDR1 is LGHDT and CDR2 YNNKEL (reference sequence). CDR3 amino acids: CASSPPSLPRRGQGQETQYF. CDR3 in DNA: TGTGCCAGCAGCCCCCCATCCCTGCCCAGACGGGGACAGGGTCAAGAGACCCAGTACTTC.

The chain combines TRBV2 with TRBJ2-3; TRBD2 agrees at 11 bases. The CDR3 is made up of 13 amino acids. Germline lookup yields CDR1 SNHLY and CDR2 FYNNEI. V was pared by 4 bases and J by 7 bases, with 1 base of the junction left unmatched. The CDR3 bases are TGTGCCAGCAGTGTAGCGGGGGGGAATACGCAGTATTTT. Its protein is CASSVAGGNTQYF. The full variable domain, in which reference TRBV2 and TRBJ2-3 provide the parts outside the CDR3, is EPEVTQTPSHQVTQMGQEVILRCVPISNHLYFYWYRQILGQKVEFLVSFYNNEISEKSEIFDDQFSVERPDGSNFTLKIRSTKLEDSAMYFCASSVAGGNTQYFGPGTRLTVL.

This clone was seen just once. This rearrangement joins TRBV6-1 to TRBJ2-7, with D tentatively TRBD1 (6 bases). The CDR3 has 14 residues. Germline CDR1 and CDR2: MNHNS and SASEGT. Trimming stripped 2 bases from V and 2 bases from J, with 10 bases between. DNA of the CDR3: TGTGCCAGCAGTGAACTGCGGACAGCCTACGAGCAGTACTTC. This encodes CASSELRTAYEQYF.

The sample holds many counts of this clone. The chain uses TRBV15 and TRBJ1-4; D gene uncertain. The CDR3 sequence is 16 residues long. Germline CDR1 and CDR2: LNHNV and YYDKDF (reference sequence). The V gene lost 3 bases and the J gene lost 4 bases, with 15 bases spanning the gap. The DNA for the CDR3 is TGTGCCACCAGCAGGGCCCGGGGATTGGGTAATGAAAAACTGTTTTTT. Translated: CATSRARGLGNEKLFF.

The chain links TRBV4-1 to TRBJ2-3; D remains ambiguous. Germline loops: CDR1 MGHRA, CDR2 YSYEKL. CDR3 length: 13 residues. Trimming removed 0 bases from V and 4 bases from J, with 5 bases in between. CDR3 nucleotide sequence: TGCGCCAGCAGCCAAGATGTCGCAGATACGCAGTATTTT. Amino acids: CASSQDVADTQYF.

The V and J genes are TRBV19 and TRBJ2-3; D unclear. The CDR3 has 14 residues. The germline V gene encodes CDR1 LNHDA and CDR2 SQIVND (reference sequence). V lost 3 bases to trimming and J lost 2 bases, with 9 bases between them. The CDR3 sequence: CASSMQLPTDTQYF. The CDR3 nucleotides are TGTGCCAGTAGTATGCAACTACCCACAGATACGCAGTATTTT.

V gene TRBV20-1 combines with J gene TRBJ1-6; D remains ambiguous. The CDR3 length is 14 residues. V lost 3 bases and J 6 bases, leaving 12 bases between the germline ends. The germline V gene encodes CDR1 DFQATT and CDR2 SNEGSKA (reference sequence). The CDR3 loop is CSASSSPTNSPLHF. The CDR3 DNA sequence: TGCAGTGCTAGTAGCTCCCCAACTAATTCACCCCTCCACTTT.

The rearrangement links TRBV27 to TRBJ1-3; weak D call: TRBD1 (5 bases). Germline CDR1 reads MNHEY; CDR2 reads SMNVEV (reference sequence). V lost 2 bases to trimming and J lost 0 bases, with 11 bases between them. The CDR3 runs to 16 residues. CDR3 region: CASSLRGAHSGNTIYF. For the CDR3, the DNA is TGTGCCAGCAGTTTACGTGGGGCCCACTCTGGAAACACCATATATTTT.

The V call is TRBV18, the J call TRBJ2-5; weak D call: TRBD2 (7 bases). CDR3 size: 15 residues. V was shortened by 3 bases and J by 5 bases, with 16 bases between the two germline ends. CDR1 is KGHSH, CDR2 LQKENI, per germline. This CDR3 reads CASSPLPGGGETQYF. CDR3 nucleotides: TGTGCCAGCTCACCTCTTCCGGGGGGCGGTGAGACCCAGTACTTC.

V usage is TRBV5-4 and J usage is TRBJ1-1; maybe TRBD1 (6 bases). Germline assignment: CDR1 SGHNT and CDR2 YYREEE (reference sequence). The CDR3 sequence is 13 residues long. Between the trimmed V and J ends, which lost 4 bases and 10 bases, there was a span of 17 bases. The CDR3 DNA reads TGTGCCAGCAGCCGAGACGGACTAGGGGGAGCTTTCTTT. Its translation: CASSRDGLGGAFF.

The chain is built from TRBV7-9 and TRBJ2-7; the D gene is possibly TRBD2 (6 bases). The CDR3 loop spans 15 amino acids. V gave up 7 bases and J gave up 7 bases, with 23 bases separating them. The germline gives CDR1 SEHNR, CDR2 FQNEAQ (reference sequence). For the CDR3, the DNA is TGTGCCAGCAAGGAGAAGGGAGGCCCGATGGGGGAGCAGTACTTC. Residues: CASKEKGGPMGEQYF.

The chain links TRBV28 to TRBJ1-6; D not resolved. This CDR3 has 14 residues. From germline, CDR1 is MDHEN and CDR2 SYDVKM. The V end lost 6 bases, the J end lost 7 bases, and 13 bases lay between the germline ends. In DNA, the CDR3 is TGTGCCAGCAGGACCCAGGAATGGAATTCACCCCTCCACTTT. It encodes CASRTQEWNSPLHF.

V usage is TRBV5-1 and J usage is TRBJ2-2, with D perhaps TRBD1 (7 bases). Germline-derived CDR1 and CDR2 are SGHRS and YFSETQ. The CDR3 length is 15 residues. Trimming stripped 0 bases from V and 6 bases from J, with 12 bases between. In nucleotides, the CDR3 is TGCGCCAGCAGCTTGGTGTCAGGGGGGCCCGGGGAGCTGTTTTTT. Translating it yields CASSLVSGGPGELFF.

This chain connects TRBV5-1 to TRBJ2-1, with a tentative D call TRBD1 (6 bases). V gave up 1 base and J gave up 2 bases, with 10 bases separating them. The germline V gene has CDR1 SGHRS and CDR2 YFSETQ. This CDR3 spans 15 amino acids. CDR3 loop: CASSLTGMAYNEQFF. DNA for the CDR3: TGCGCCAGCAGCTTGACAGGGATGGCCTACAATGAGCAGTTCTTC.

The chain couples TRBV6-4 to TRBJ1-2, with D maybe TRBD1 (5 bases). Germline loops: CDR1 MRHNA, CDR2 SNTAGT. The CDR3 is 13 residues long. V shed 4 bases and J shed 4 bases, with 10 bases lying between them. Here the CDR3 reads CASSAQGTYGYTF. In nucleotides, the CDR3 is TGTGCCAGCAGTGCCCAGGGCACCTATGGCTACACCTTC.

This clone occurred many times. The chain links TRBV11-2 to TRBJ1-5, with D tentatively TRBD1 (5 bases). V was clipped by 3 bases and J by 5 bases, with 14 bases between them. The CDR3 spans 15 residues. Germline V gene sequence: CDR1 SGHAT, CDR2 FQNNGV. The CDR3 DNA reads as TGTGCCAGCAGCTTGTCGGGGGGAATCGATCAGCCCCAGCATTTT. Translating gives CASSLSGGIDQPQHF.

Only a few counts were recorded for this clone. The chain recombines TRBV5-5 with TRBJ1-1, with unresolved D. V was shortened by 0 bases and J by 1 base, with 7 bases between the two germline ends. CDR1 and CDR2 (germline): SGHKS, YYEKEE (reference sequence). The CDR3 runs 14 residues. CDR3 region: CASSLDRGNTEAFF. The CDR3 coding sequence is TGTGCCAGCAGCTTGGATCGAGGGAACACTGAAGCTTTCTTT.

In its sample, this clone was seen a few times. The rearrangement joins TRBV7-9 to TRBJ1-1; a weak D match, TRBD1 (6 bases). Trimming left V 1 base short and J 5 bases short, with 8 bases between. The CDR3 totals 13 residues. In germline, CDR1 is SEHNR, CDR2 FQNEAQ (reference sequence). In nucleotides, the CDR3 is TGTGCCAGCAGCTTAGGACAGGCTACTGAAGCTTTCTTT. It translates to CASSLGQATEAFF.

The chain carries TRBV29-1 and TRBJ2-1; D perhaps matches TRBD2 (5 bases). CDR3 length: 13 amino acids. V was cut by 6 bases and J by 7 bases, with 16 bases left in between. CDR1 and CDR2 (germline): SQVTM, ANQGSEA. The CDR3 DNA sequence: TGCAGCGTCGAGGGTAATGTAAGGAATGAGCAGTTCTTC. This encodes CSVEGNVRNEQFF.

The J gene is TRBJ1-1, the V gene TRBV6-5; 8 nucleotides match TRBD1. J gave up 3 bases and V 6 bases, and 6 bases lay outside the gene matches. Germline V CDR1 and CDR2: MNHEY, SVGAGI. The CDR3 contains 14 residues. The CDR3 protein is CASRPQGAHTEAFF. Written as DNA, the CDR3 is TGTGCCAGCAGACCCCAGGGGGCCCACACTGAAGCTTTCTTT.

The chain employs TRBV24-1 and TRBJ1-2, with 8 bases fitting TRBD1. Germline CDR1 KGHDR, CDR2 SFDVKD. V shed 10 bases, J shed 2 bases, and the junction held 8 bases outside the gene matches. The CDR3 is made up of 14 amino acids. The CDR3: CATSPRQGNYGYTF. CDR3 DNA: TGTGCCACGAGCCCCCGACAGGGGAACTATGGCTACACCTTC.